This T cell receptor beta chain was captured in a study of blood T cell repertoires in COVID-19. At the level of the study: Samples representing acute and convalescent COVID-19 were sourced from the United States, Italy and Spain.

Authors' analysis steps: Quantification of nucleated cells was approximated via reference gene primer amplification. Clones were sequenced by immunoSEQ multiplex PCR, and TCRdb holds only the in-frame ones, with some missing. Clone size and V and J calls were adopted from that table, with D and trimming inferred from the DNA. The sample carries over 200,000 clones, 88% recorded once. The CDR3 spans 15 residues. The germline CDR1 and CDR2 sequences are SNHLY and FYNNEI. After removal of 7 bases from V and 2 bases from J, the junction contained 10 bases not matched to a gene. The chain uses TRBV2 and TRBJ2-7; TRBD2 aligns across 8 bases. What was sequenced was peripheral blood. This receptor was obtained from a woman aged 60 to 75 with acute or convalescent COVID-19. CDR3: CASMAASGPTYEQYF. CDR3 coding DNA: TGTGCCAGCATGGCGGCTAGCGGGCCTACCTACGAGCAGTACTTC.